Listed below are T cell receptor beta chains from one sample, sequenced in a study of T cells after yellow fever vaccination. TCRdb fed the 5' RACE reads into MiXCR, producing one record per CDR3 protein. Of under 200,000 distinct CDR3 sequences in the sample, about 7% were seen once. The input for sequencing was CD4+ T cells sorted from PBMCs, taken 5 days after the first yellow fever vaccination. These receptors originate from a man aged 18-30 years who received the YFV17D yellow fever vaccine. CDR3s include the opening cysteine and the closing phenylalanine or tryptophan. The D gene is left open where the match is weak. Clone size, where shown, is once, few, many, or a class for clones that have expanded.

j_call clone_size d_call v_call cdr3_nt cdr3_aa
TRBJ2-7 NA TRBD1 TRBV5-1 TGCGCCAGCAGCTTGGGCGGGGACAGGATCTACGAGCAGTACTTC CASSLGGDRIYEQYF
TRBJ1-5 NA TRBD1 TRBV6-1 TGTGCCAGCAGTCAGGGGGCGGGGGGCGTCGGTCAGCCCCAGCATTTT CASSQGAGGVGQPQHF
TRBJ2-1 many NA TRBV6-2/TRBV6-3 TGTGCCGGACAGCGGGACCCCTACAATGAGCAGTTCTTC CAGQRDPYNEQFF
TRBJ2-3 NA NA TRBV4-3 TGCGCCAGCAGCCAAGAGGCTTCCGCGAAGACAGATACGCAGTATTTT CASSQEASAKTDTQYF
TRBJ1-2 NA NA TRBV20-1 TGCAGTGCCAGCTTGGCTTCGAACTATGGCTACACCTTC CSASLASNYGYTF
TRBJ1-6 few NA TRBV12-3/TRBV12-4 TGTGCCAGCAGTTTTCAGGGGCCCAATTCACCCCTCCACTTT CASSFQGPNSPLHF
TRBJ2-1 NA NA TRBV5-4 TGTGCCAGCAGCTATAAAATGAGCTCCTACAATGAGCAGTTCTTC CASSYKMSSYNEQFF
TRBJ1-6 few TRBD1 TRBV20-1 TGCAGTGCTAGAGATTCCAGGGGGACCAAGTACTATAATTCACCCCTCCACTTT CSARDSRGTKYYNSPLHF
TRBJ1-1 NA TRBD1 TRBV7-8 TGTGCCAGCAGCCCCGGGACAGTTCTCATGAACACTGAAGCTTTCTTT CASSPGTVLMNTEAFF
TRBJ2-5 NA NA TRBV5-1 TGCGCCAGCAGCTTGTCATCGACGCCTCAAGAGACCCAGTACTTC CASSLSSTPQETQYF
TRBJ2-4 many TRBD1 TRBV7-9 TGTGCCAGCAGCTTAGCCGGGACAGAACACATTCAGTACTTC CASSLAGTEHIQYF
TRBJ2-2 many NA TRBV5-1 TGCGCCAGCAGCACAGACCTCACCGGGGAGCTGTTTTTT CASSTDLTGELFF
TRBJ2-2 NA TRBD1 TRBV2 TGTGCCAGCACAATGATCCGGGACAGGGAAGGCGGGGAGCTGTTTTTT CASTMIRDREGGELFF
TRBJ2-6 many NA TRBV5-1 TGCGCCAGCAGCTTGGGCAGGGTCCCCAACGTCCTGACTTTC CASSLGRVPNVLTF
TRBJ2-7 many NA TRBV4-3 TGCGCCAGCAGCCAGTATGGAGGGACAGACGGCATCTACGAGCAGTACTTC CASSQYGGTDGIYEQYF
TRBJ2-2 NA NA TRBV6-1 TGTGCCAGCAGTGAATATGCGGCGGTCCGGCCCGGGGAGCTGTTTTTT CASSEYAAVRPGELFF
TRBJ2-3 many NA TRBV10-3 TGTGCCATCAGTGGCGACGGGGCTCCTTTTTCAGATACGCAGTATTTT CAISGDGAPFSDTQYF
TRBJ1-3 many NA TRBV7-2 TGTGCCAGCAGCTTTTTACCCTCTGGAAACACCATATATTTT CASSFLPSGNTIYF
TRBJ2-3 many NA TRBV5-1 TGCGCCAGCAGTATGTATCTGGAGGCCTCCACAGATACGCAGTATTTT CASSMYLEASTDTQYF
TRBJ1-1 NA NA TRBV12-3/TRBV12-4 TGTGCCAGCAGTTTAGACAGGGTCGGAATTACTGAAGCTTTCTTT CASSLDRVGITEAFF
TRBJ2-1 few NA TRBV11-2 TGTGCCAGCAGCTTACATCCCCTGGGCAATGAGCAGTTCTTC CASSLHPLGNEQFF
TRBJ2-7 NA TRBD2 TRBV7-2 TGTGCCAGCAGCTTCGCAGCGGGGGGTTCCTACGAGCAGTACTTC CASSFAAGGSYEQYF
TRBJ2-1 few TRBD2 TRBV4-3 TGCGCCAGCAGCCAAGGTCACGGGGGGTACTACAATGAGCAGTTCTTC CASSQGHGGYYNEQFF
TRBJ2-5 NA TRBD2 TRBV20-1 TGCAGTGCTAGAGATATGGCGGGGGGGTTAGAGACCCAGTACTTC CSARDMAGGLETQYF
TRBJ2-4 many NA TRBV4-3 TGCGCCAGCAGCCAAGATGGGGGTGCAGGGAGAACCAAAAACATTCAGTACTTC CASSQDGGAGRTKNIQYF
TRBJ2-7 many NA TRBV6-1 TGTGCCAGCCGCGGGGGCATTCCCTACGAGCAGTACTTC CASRGGIPYEQYF
TRBJ2-3 many NA TRBV7-2 TGTGCCAGCAGTTACCGAGTAACAGATACGCAGTATTTT CASSYRVTDTQYF
TRBJ2-7 many TRBD1 TRBV5-1 TGCGCCAGCAGCCCACGGGACAGGGATTACGAGCAGTACTTC CASSPRDRDYEQYF
TRBJ1-2 many NA TRBV4-1 TGCGCCAGCAGAATACCCGGGACAAACTATGGCTACACCTTC CASRIPGTNYGYTF
TRBJ1-2 many NA TRBV25-1 TGTGCCAGCACCCCTCGGTCCTATGGCTACACCTTC CASTPRSYGYTF
TRBJ1-4 NA NA TRBV29-1 TGCAGCGTTGAGGCGATTGAGCGGCGAAAACTGTTTTTT CSVEAIERRKLFF
TRBJ1-2 NA NA TRBV3-1 TGTGCCAGCAGCCAAGAGATAGCCTATGGCTACACCTTC CASSQEIAYGYTF
TRBJ1-1 NA NA TRBV29-1 TGCAGCGGACGACAGAGCACTGAAGCTTTCTTT CSGRQSTEAFF
TRBJ2-5 many NA TRBV10-3 TGTGCCATCAGCTCTACCGGCAGGGGAGGAGAGACCCAGTACTTC CAISSTGRGGETQYF
TRBJ2-3 few TRBD1 TRBV3-1 TGTGCCAGCAGCCCCCGGACAGGGCACCACACAGATACGCAGTATTTT CASSPRTGHHTDTQYF
TRBJ1-4 NA TRBD1 TRBV12-3/TRBV12-4 TGTGCCAGCAGTTTATCAGGGGGCGGTGAAAAACTGTTTTTT CASSLSGGGEKLFF
TRBJ2-1 NA TRBD1 TRBV18 TGTGCCAGCTCAATCGGACAGGGCGTCTACAATGAGCAGTTCTTC CASSIGQGVYNEQFF
TRBJ1-3 few NA TRBV6-1 TGTGCCAGCAGCCATCTCTCTGGAAACACCATATATTTT CASSHLSGNTIYF
TRBJ2-1 NA NA TRBV11-2 TGTGCCAGCAGCTTAGATTGGGTCCCCTACAATGAGCAGTTCTTC CASSLDWVPYNEQFF
TRBJ2-2 NA NA TRBV2 TGTGCCAGCTTGTGGACTACCCGGGGCACCGGGGAGCTGTTTTTT CASLWTTRGTGELFF
TRBJ1-5 few TRBD1 TRBV12-3/TRBV12-4 TGTGCCAGCAGTTTATCGACAGGGGGCAGCAATCAGCCCCAGCATTTT CASSLSTGGSNQPQHF
TRBJ2-5 many NA TRBV15 TGTGCCACCAGCAATCAGTTTTCCCCGGGGGAGACCCAGTACTTC CATSNQFSPGETQYF
TRBJ2-1 NA TRBD2 TRBV5-1 TGCGCCAGCAGCCTGGAGGTGGCTAGCGGGGGGTATGAGCAGTTCTTC CASSLEVASGGYEQFF
TRBJ2-3 many TRBD1 TRBV20-1 TGCAGTGCTAGAATAGCGACAGGGGCCCCAGATACGCAGTATTTT CSARIATGAPDTQYF
TRBJ2-3 many NA TRBV7-8 TGTGCCAGCAGCTTAAAACGGGTTCTCACAGATACGCAGTATTTT CASSLKRVLTDTQYF
TRBJ2-7 many TRBD1 TRBV4-1 TGCGCCAGCAGGTCTCCGGGACAGGGAGGGGAGCAGTACTTC CASRSPGQGGEQYF
TRBJ2-7 many TRBD1 TRBV6-5 TGTGCCAGCAGGCCGACCAGACAGGGGACCGAGCAGTACTTC CASRPTRQGTEQYF
TRBJ2-2 few TRBD2 TRBV2 TGTGCCAGCAGGCCGATTTCTAAGCGGGGGCTTAACTCCGGGGAGCTGTTTTTT CASRPISKRGLNSGELFF